These 9 T cell receptor beta chains originate from one sample sequenced in a study of cytomegalovirus exposure and HLA in healthy donors. Amplification used 60 Vbeta primers and 13 Jbeta primers. Method: immunoSEQ multiplex PCR; TCRdb's copy keeps in-frame clones and lacks some. The data hold more than 95,000 clones, with around 75% observed a single time. Sequencing was carried out using PBMCs. The source of these receptors is a woman in her 50s in good health and CMV-seropositive.

The chain links TRBV4-2 to TRBJ2-1; 11 bases line up with TRBD2. This CDR3 contains 16 residues. Unmatched junction bases numbered 6, after V lost 5 bases and J lost 3 bases. CDR1 is LGHNA and CDR2 is YNFKEQ in the germline V gene. CDR3 coding DNA: TGTGCCAGCAGCGGGGTAGCGGGAGGGCGCTACAATGAGCAGTTCTTC. It encodes CASSGVAGGRYNEQFF.

The V and J genes are TRBV5-1 and TRBJ2-7; 8 bases line up with TRBD2. Per the germline V gene, CDR1 is SGHRS and CDR2 is YFSETQ. V shed 2 bases, J shed 0 bases, and the junction held 4 bases outside the gene matches. The CDR3 spans 15 residues. CDR3 sequence reads: CASSLLAASSYEQYF. CDR3 sequence (DNA): TGCGCCAGCAGCTTACTAGCGGCGAGCTCCTACGAGCAGTACTTC.

The chain is built from TRBV4-3 and TRBJ2-3; 10 bases line up with TRBD2. The CDR3 runs 17 residues. Germline values: CDR1 LGHNA, CDR2 YSLEER. V was clipped by 0 bases and J by 4 bases; unmatched bases: 7. Here the CDR3 DNA reads TGCGCCAGCAGCCAAGAACAGCGGGGGGGCCCCGCAGATACGCAGTATTTT. Protein: CASSQEQRGGPADTQYF.

This clone was seen more than once but under ten times. This chain uses TRBV6-5 with TRBJ2-5; TRBD2 aligns across 7 bases. CDR3 length: 13 residues. Looked up from germline, CDR1 is MNHEY and CDR2 is SVGAGI. After removal of 4 bases from V and 11 bases from J, the junction contained 10 bases not matched to a gene. The CDR3 DNA sequence: TGTGCCAGCAGTTTGAGCGGGAAGGGGAAGCAGTACTTC. It translates to CASSLSGKGKQYF.

The V call is TRBV2, the J call TRBJ2-3; TRBD1 matches 7 bases. Per the germline V gene, CDR1 is SNHLY and CDR2 is FYNNEI. The CDR3 is 15 amino acids. V dropped 9 bases and J dropped 4; count of bases not matched to a gene: 13. The CDR3 coding sequence is TGTGCCAGTAGAGACCCGAGACAGGGTTCAGATACGCAGTATTTT. Its translation is CASRDPRQGSDTQYF.

The chain is built from TRBV4-3 and TRBJ1-5; tentative D call: TRBD1 (6 bases). Trimming left V 3 bases short and J 1 base short, with 13 bases between. Per the germline V gene, CDR1 is LGHNA and CDR2 is YSLEER. There are 16 residues in the CDR3. The CDR3 DNA reads as TGCGCCAGCAGCCACGAGGACAGCTGGAGCAATCAGCCCCAGCATTTT. The encoded protein is CASSHEDSWSNQPQHF.

This chain joins TRBV5-6 and TRBJ1-1, with D unresolved. Trimming shortened V by 0 bases and J by 1 base, and 16 bases separated the two germline ends. The CDR3 is made up of 17 amino acids. Germline V gene sequence: CDR1 SGHDT, CDR2 YYEEEE. The DNA for the CDR3 is TGTGCCAGCAGCTTGGCCGGGCGGGCCCACTGGAACACTGAAGCTTTCTTT. The encoded protein is CASSLAGRAHWNTEAFF.

The J gene is TRBJ2-2, the V gene TRBV4-2; TRBD1 aligns across 7 bases. This CDR3 region has 17 residues. J gave up 3 bases and V 0 bases, and 7 bases lay outside the gene matches. Germline CDR1 LGHNA, CDR2 YNFKEQ. In DNA, the CDR3 is TGTGCCAGCAGCCAAGAGTCGAGGGGGCGCGACACCGGGGAGCTGTTTTTT. Its translation: CASSQESRGRDTGELFF.

The J gene is TRBJ2-1, the V gene TRBV2; 10 nucleotides match TRBD2. CDR1 SNHLY and CDR2 FYNNEI come from the germline V gene. This CDR3 comprises 15 residues. V shed 6 bases and J 5 bases; nucleotides not matched to a gene: 7. CDR3 sequence reads: CASRDPGTSDNEQFF. For the CDR3, the DNA is TGTGCCAGCAGAGACCCCGGGACTAGCGACAATGAGCAGTTCTTC.